Following are 3 T cell receptor beta chains from one sample sequenced in a study of tissue T cells after allogeneic stem cell transplantation. Assay used: immunoSEQ multiplex PCR; TCRdb lists only in-frame clones, some missing. The table lists about 10,000 clones, around two fifths of them singletons. Time point defined: mouse harvest day 7 after allogeneic transplant. The graft held 10^6 splenic CD5+ T cells and 10^7 T-cell-depleted bone marrow cells. Sequenced material: skin. All receptors come from a female BALB/c mouse given C57BL/6 T cells with graft-versus-host disease after an allogeneic hematopoietic cell transplant.

This clone showed up just a few times. These gene names are mouse names. The read falls 1 residue short of the CDR3 end, and the missing part is taken from the germline J gene. The J gene is TRBJ2-4, the V gene TRBV26; 7 bases align to TRBD1. With 3 bases clipped from V and 4 bases from J, the junction kept 4 bases outside the gene matches. The CDR3 length is 14 residues. The germline CDR1 and CDR2 sequences are KGHPV and FQNQEV (reference sequence). CDR3 sequence reads: CASSLSGTENTLYF. The DNA read from the CDR3 is TGTGCCAGCAGTCTCTCCGGGACAGAAAACACCTTGTAC.

On this clone itself: Gene names are mouse gene names. Coverage ceases 1 residue before the CDR3 finishes, and the germline J gene fills in the end. The chain is built from TRBV26 and TRBJ1-2; D unclear. The CDR3 is made up of 13 amino acids. Germline CDR1 is KGHPV and CDR2 is FQNQEV (reference sequence). V shed 3 bases and J shed 2 bases, with 7 bases lying between them. The CDR3 loop reads CASSLTQNSDYTF. Incomplete CDR3 DNA: TGTGCCAGCAGTCTAACGCAGAACTCCGACTACACC.

Comment on this clone: Mouse names are used for the genes. The missing CDR3 end, 1 residue past where the read stops, is filled in from the germline J gene. This same CDR3 is encoded by further DNA sequences in the sample. This chain joins TRBV26 and TRBJ1-2, with a tentative D call TRBD1 (5 bases). Germline V gene data show CDR1 as KGHPV and CDR2 as FQNQEV (reference sequence). The CDR3 contains 13 residues. V was shortened by 6 bases and J by 0 bases, with 8 bases between the two germline ends. The sequenced CDR3 bases are TGTGCCAGCAGACGGACAACAAACTCCGACTACACC. Its protein is CASRRTTNSDYT. The whole CDR3 region reads CASRRTTNSDYTF.